A single sample gave rise to the 21 T cell receptor beta chains below, sequenced in a study of beta chain features in type 1 diabetes. Notes on the study in general: Patients with Type 1 diabetes showed moderately but significantly shorter TCRB CDR3s in all four CD4+ subsets.

No antigen has been identified for these receptors. Every bit of the isolated RNA underwent reverse transcription, so sequencing read expressed TCRB transcripts. TCRdb's table, derived via immunoSEQ multiplex PCR, lists solely in-frame clones and lacks some. The sample carries fewer than 350,000 clones, about 15% recorded once. The sample taken for sequencing was naive CD4+ T cells from blood. The source of these receptors is a man in his late teens or twenties with type 1 diabetes.

The chain joins TRBV4-1 to TRBJ2-4; no firm D call. Germline values: CDR1 MGHRA, CDR2 YSYEKL. The CDR3 is 16 amino acids. Trimming shortened V by 1 base and J by 6 bases, and 16 bases separated the two germline ends. The CDR3 sequence: CASSQATRAVLNIQYF. The CDR3, as DNA: TGCGCCAGCAGCCAAGCAACCCGCGCGGTTCTAAACATTCAGTACTTC.

V is TRBV6-5 and J is TRBJ2-5; TRBD1 matches at 9 bases. CDR3 length: 16 amino acids. Per the germline V gene, CDR1 is MNHEY and CDR2 is SVGAGI. V was pared by 3 bases and J by 4 bases, with 9 bases of the junction left unmatched. This chain's CDR3 is CASSYSTGTGLETQYF. The CDR3, as DNA: TGTGCCAGCAGTTATTCCACCGGGACAGGGCTAGAGACCCAGTACTTC.

This clone was found a few times. V and J are TRBV5-4 and TRBJ1-2; 8 bases are shared with TRBD1. The CDR3 has 14 amino acids. V shed 2 bases, J shed 2 bases, and the junction held 2 bases outside the gene matches. Germline V gene data show CDR1 as SGHNT and CDR2 as YYREEE (reference sequence). The CDR3 DNA reads TGTGCCAGCAGCTTATGGACAGGGAACTATGGCTACACCTTC. As protein: CASSLWTGNYGYTF.

Only a few counts were recorded for this clone. A junction boundary mismatches the germline segment, possibly from a read error. Other nucleotide sequences in the sample specify the same CDR3. The gene calls are TRBV5-4 and TRBJ1-2; D possibly corresponds to TRBD1 (5 bases). The germline V gene has CDR1 SGHNT and CDR2 YYREEE (reference sequence). The CDR3 is made up of 13 amino acids. CDR3 DNA sequence: TGTGCCAGCAGTTTGGAGCAGGGAAGTGGCTACACCTTC. Its protein is CASSLEQGSGYTF.

This clone occurred a few times. V usage is TRBV23-1 and J usage is TRBJ1-3; D remains unclear. TRBV23-1 is an open reading frame, and its role is uncertain. Trimming took off 0 bases at V and 2 bases at J, with 8 bases between the two ends. The CDR3 has 15 amino acids. The CDR3 DNA reads as TGCGCCAGCAGTCAATCGATGGCAGCTGGAAACACCATATATTTT. This gives the protein CASSQSMAAGNTIYF.

In this sample, this clone turned up a few times. The rearrangement uses TRBV10-3 and TRBJ1-5, with D unclear. Deletions cut 0 bases from V and 5 bases from J, with 11 bases between. The CDR3 loop spans 15 amino acids. Germline assignment: CDR1 ENHRY and CDR2 SYGVKD. The CDR3 here is CAISESTRRDQPQHF. DNA of the CDR3: TGTGCCATCAGTGAGTCGACCAGGAGGGATCAGCCCCAGCATTTT.

V usage is TRBV19 and J usage is TRBJ2-1; D not certain. The CDR3 spans 15 residues. Germline CDR1 is LNHDA and CDR2 is SQIVND (reference sequence). Trimming shortened V by 3 bases and J by 3 bases, and 12 bases separated the two germline ends. The CDR3 reads CASSMPANYYNEQFF. DNA of the CDR3: TGTGCCAGTAGTATGCCCGCGAACTACTACAATGAGCAGTTCTTC.

The rearrangement links TRBV4-3 to TRBJ2-1; 9 positions agree with TRBD1. Germline V gene data show CDR1 as LGHNA and CDR2 as YSLEER. This CDR3 spans 17 amino acids. J lost 0 bases, V lost 3 bases, and 6 bases had no gene match. The CDR3 DNA reads as TGCGCCAGCAGCCAGTCTCACAGGGGGCGCTCCTACAATGAGCAGTTCTTC. Protein: CASSQSHRGRSYNEQFF.

This clone was seen only a few times. The gene calls are TRBV28 and TRBJ2-7; 10 bases align to TRBD2. Germline-derived CDR1 and CDR2 are MDHEN and SYDVKM. Trimming at V came to 7 bases and at J to 2 bases, leaving 2 bases not matched to a gene. This CDR3 contains 13 residues. CDR3 sequence reads: CASTLAGTYEQYF. The CDR3 DNA sequence: TGTGCCAGCACACTAGCGGGGACCTACGAGCAGTACTTC.

The chain combines TRBV4-2 with TRBJ1-1, with a possible D match to TRBD1 (5 bases). The V end lost 1 base, the J end lost 11 bases, and 26 bases lay between the germline ends. Germline CDR1 is LGHNA and CDR2 is YNFKEQ. CDR3 size: 17 residues. The CDR3 region has the DNA TGTGCCAGCAGCCAAGGGATTGCCGGGACTCCAACGACGTGGGCTTTCTTT. Translated, it gives CASSQGIAGTPTTWAFF.

J is TRBJ2-7 and V is TRBV28; a weak D match, TRBD1 (6 bases). The CDR3 runs 15 residues. The V gene lost 8 bases and the J gene lost 1 base, with 18 bases spanning the gap. Germline V lookup: CDR1 MDHEN, CDR2 SYDVKM. The CDR3 coding sequence is TGTGCCAGCGGCTTATCCGGGACACAGTCCTACGAGCAGTACTTC. Translation: CASGLSGTQSYEQYF.

The chain employs TRBV4-2 and TRBJ1-2, with 7 bases lining up with TRBD1. CDR3 size: 12 residues. Trimming took 5 bases from V and 8 from J; bases not matched to a gene: 5. Germline loops: CDR1 LGHNA, CDR2 YNFKEQ. The CDR3 spells CASSAHRGGYTF. CDR3 sequence (DNA): TGTGCCAGCAGCGCCCACAGGGGAGGCTACACCTTC.

CDR3 sequence (DNA): TGTGCCAGCAGCCTGGGACAGGGGAGGACACTCTCCTACGAGCAGTACTTC. It specifies CASSLGQGRTLSYEQYF. This sequence joins TRBV7-9 and TRBJ2-7, with 10 bases identical to TRBD1. The CDR3 sequence is 17 residues long. V lost 5 bases, J lost 0 bases, and 10 bases stayed unmatched. CDR1 and CDR2 (germline): SEHNR, FQNEAQ (reference sequence). Supplemented by reference TRBV7-9 and TRBJ2-7, the full variable domain reads DTGVSQNPRHKITKRGQNVTFRCDPISEHNRLYWYRQTLGQGPEFLTYFQNEAQLEKSRLLSDRFSAERPKGSFSTLEIQRTEQGDSAMYLCASSLGQGRTLSYEQYFGPGTRLTVT.

In this sample, this clone turned up a few times. The chain links TRBV7-9 to TRBJ2-1; D not certain. Deletions cut 2 bases from V and 0 bases from J, with 11 bases between. Germline V gene sequence: CDR1 SEHNR, CDR2 FQNEAQ (reference sequence). The CDR3 length is 16 residues. CDR3 amino acids: CASSLSYWSSYNEQFF. The CDR3 nucleotides are TGTGCCAGCAGCTTAAGTTACTGGAGCTCCTACAATGAGCAGTTCTTC.

In its sample, this clone was seen a few times. The rearrangement links TRBV30 to TRBJ1-2, with TRBD1 identical over 7 bases. The V gene end was trimmed by 0 bases and the J gene end by 4 bases; junction bases not matched to a gene: 5. Germline-derived CDR1 and CDR2 are GTSNPN and SVGIG (reference sequence). This CDR3 has 14 residues. The CDR3 spells CAWSVRGLGYGYTF. DNA for the CDR3: TGTGCCTGGAGTGTTAGGGGGCTTGGCTATGGCTACACCTTC.

The table lists this clone with a few counts. V and J are TRBV30 and TRBJ2-7; a possible D gene is TRBD2 (5 bases). The CDR3 spans 14 residues. CDR1 GTSNPN and CDR2 SVGIG come from the germline V gene (reference sequence). Trimming pared 0 bases from V and 2 bases from J, leaving 11 bases between. CDR3 in DNA: TGTGCCTGGAGTGTAGGGCTAGCTCCCTACGAGCAGTACTTC. It codes for CAWSVGLAPYEQYF.

This clone came up a few times. The CDR3 nucleotides are TGTGCCAGCAGTCCCGGGAACAATGAGCAGTTCTTC. As protein: CASSPGNNEQFF. This chain uses TRBV6-1 with TRBJ2-1, with D perhaps TRBD2 (5 bases). Germline V gene lookup returns CDR1 MNHNS and CDR2 SASEGT. The V and J ends lost 5 bases and 5 bases respectively, with 7 bases between them. This CDR3 is built from 12 residues.

The J gene is TRBJ1-2, the V gene TRBV30, with D possibly TRBD1 on 5 matching bases. Trimming took off 4 bases at V and 6 bases at J, with 15 bases between the two ends. Germline V gene lookup returns CDR1 GTSNPN and CDR2 SVGIG (reference sequence). This CDR3 is 13 amino acids long. The CDR3 loop is CAWKEGGVHGYTF. The CDR3 coding sequence is TGTGCCTGGAAGGAGGGAGGGGTCCATGGCTACACCTTC. Complete variable domain (other parts from reference TRBV30 and TRBJ1-2): SQTIHQWPATLVQPVGSPLSLECTVEGTSNPNLYWYRQAAGRGLQLLFYSVGIGQISSEVPQNLSASRPQDRQFILSSKKLLLSDSGFYLCAWKEGGVHGYTFGSGTRLTVV.

The gene calls are TRBV19 and TRBJ2-5; 8 bases map to TRBD1. Germline trimming cut 7 bases from V and 4 bases from J; bases unmatched to any gene: 11. CDR3 size: 15 residues. The V gene's germline CDR1 is LNHDA and CDR2 SQIVND (reference sequence). As DNA, the CDR3 is TGTGCCAGTAACTTGCGGACAGGGCTGGGAGAGACCCAGTACTTC. Encoded protein: CASNLRTGLGETQYF.

V usage is TRBV6-5 and J usage is TRBJ2-1; 7 nucleotides align to TRBD2. Trimming at V came to 0 bases and at J to 9 bases, leaving 8 bases not matched to a gene. Germline values: CDR1 MNHEY, CDR2 SVGAGI. This CDR3 is built from 15 residues. In DNA form, the CDR3 reads TGTGCCAGCAGTTACTCCAGGACTAGTCGGGGTGAGCAGTTCTTC. It yields the protein CASSYSRTSRGEQFF.

This clone was seen a handful of times. This sequence joins TRBV2 and TRBJ2-2; tentative D call: TRBD1 (5 bases). The germline CDR1 and CDR2 sequences are SNHLY and FYNNEI. There are 16 residues in the CDR3. Trimming took off 3 bases at V and 0 bases at J, with 11 bases between the two ends. This CDR3 reads CASSDVKGTNTGELFF. In DNA, the CDR3 is TGTGCCAGCAGTGATGTGAAGGGGACGAACACCGGGGAGCTGTTTTTT.